The present entry profiles one T cell receptor (beta chain) with its context. The data were taken from a study of beta chain features in type 1 diabetes. Study-level information: On cell yields, gender and age, patients and healthy donors were similar.

CDR3 size: 15 residues. Germline trimming cut 4 bases from V and 4 bases from J; bases unmatched to any gene: 7. Per germline, CDR1 SQVTM and CDR2 ANQGSEA. Sequenced material consisted of expressed TCRB transcripts (all of the isolated RNA was reverse transcribed). Around 3.7 million reads was the average for naive, central memory and regulatory T cell samples. Profiling relied on immunoSEQ multiplex PCR, and the TCRdb table lists in-frame clones only, not all of them. The table shows approximately 380,000 clones, with about 15% occurring only once. Via CD45RO/CCR7/CD25/CD127/CD95/CD27, cells of the CD4+ naive, central memory, regulatory and stem cell-like memory subsets were sorted.

The receptor was derived from a woman aged 18-29 years in good health. The gene calls are TRBV29-1 and TRBJ2-3; 11 bases fit TRBD2. The sequenced material came from naive CD4+ T cells from blood. CDR3 nucleotide sequence: TGCAGCGTTGTAATACTAGCGGGGGTGGCAGATACGCAGTATTTT. It encodes CSVVILAGVADTQYF.